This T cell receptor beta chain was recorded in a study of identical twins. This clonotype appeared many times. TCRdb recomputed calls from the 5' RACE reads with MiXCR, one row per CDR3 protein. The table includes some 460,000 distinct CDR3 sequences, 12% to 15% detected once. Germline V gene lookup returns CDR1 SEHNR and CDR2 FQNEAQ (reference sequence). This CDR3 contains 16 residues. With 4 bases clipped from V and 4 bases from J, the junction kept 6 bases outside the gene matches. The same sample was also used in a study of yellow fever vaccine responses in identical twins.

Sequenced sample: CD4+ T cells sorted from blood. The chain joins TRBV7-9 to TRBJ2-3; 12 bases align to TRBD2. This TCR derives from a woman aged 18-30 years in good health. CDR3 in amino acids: CASSSPSGGASDTQYF. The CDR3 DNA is TGTGCCAGCAGCTCACCTAGCGGGGGGGCCTCAGATACGCAGTATTTT.